This T cell receptor beta chain emerged from a study of spatial heterogeneity in lung cancer. Looking at the study overall: From matched bulk RNA-seq came a T cell module score, which showed a strong correlation with TCR transcript counts in tumor regions.

Trimming left V 0 bases short and J 0 bases short, with 24 bases between. The CDR3 extends over 20 amino acids. Per germline, CDR1 DFQATT and CDR2 SNEGSKA (reference sequence). Whole-study results and caveats: Counts of expanded intratumoral alpha and beta TCRs tracked tumor mutation counts.

MiXCR, run by TCRdb on the 5' RACE reads, gives a single entry per CDR3 protein. The table lists about 16,000 distinct CDR3 sequences, 6.8% of them singletons. Time point noted: sample taken at primary tumor resection. Samples came from 72 TRACERx patients with untreated early-stage lung cancer. Tumor, nontumor lung or frozen PBMC supplied whole RNA, sequenced without sorting. On this clonotype itself: Its matching antigen is unknown.

The receptor's source is a female donor with early-stage non-small cell lung cancer. The sequencing used lung tumor tissue, collected at surgery. This chain links TRBV20-1 with TRBJ1-5; D possibly corresponds to TRBD1 (6 bases). The CDR3 sequence: CSAREWGWQGRYYSNQPQHF. Written as DNA, the CDR3 is TGCAGTGCTAGAGAATGGGGATGGCAGGGGCGTTATTATAGCAATCAGCCCCAGCATTTT.